This TCR beta chain stems from a study of blood T cell repertoires in COVID-19. Study-level information: Acute and convalescent COVID-19 samples came from the United States, Italy and Spain. Sources were T cells, B-cell-depleted T cells, or PBMCs; the material itself was cDNA or gDNA.

The CDR3 length is 15 residues. The ends lost 2 bases at V and 5 bases at J; junction bases unmatched: 2. Germline values: CDR1 MNHNY, CDR2 SVGAGI (reference sequence). Clones were read by immunoSEQ multiplex PCR, and TCRdb kept only the in-frame ones, dropping some. The sample comprises a few hundred thousand clones, 60% to 75% of which are singletons, and 3% to 3.5% rests with the top ten. The sequence was collected from a woman of 80 years or more with acute or convalescent COVID-19. The sample consisted of peripheral blood. The chain employs TRBV6-6 and TRBJ2-3; 12 bases are a match to TRBD2. The CDR3 sequence is CASSYQGLAGDTQYF. The CDR3 bases are TGTGCCAGCAGTTACCAGGGACTAGCGGGAGATACGCAGTATTTT.